The 15 T cell receptor beta chains presented below share a single source sample, sequenced in a study of blood T cells in healthy people across ages. A sample-barcoded 5' primer and a J-beta primer mix were used in a second PCR of about 7 to 12 cycles. TCRdb re-called the 5' RACE reads with MiXCR, one entry per CDR3 protein. The sample lists around 1,500,000 distinct CDR3 sequences, over 25% occurring once. Sequenced sample: blood. The receptors were sampled from a woman aged 25 to 45 in good health.

In this sample, this clonotype turned up a few times. V usage is TRBV4-1 and J usage is TRBJ1-2, with 7 bases lining up with TRBD1. This CDR3 is 14 amino acids long. Germline V gives CDR1 MGHRA, CDR2 YSYEKL. The V segment lost 3 bases and the J segment 4 bases; nucleotides outside the gene matches: 5. The CDR3 loop reads CASSQLGGVYGYTF. DNA of the CDR3: TGCGCCAGCAGCCAGCTAGGGGGCGTCTATGGCTACACCTTC.

The J gene is TRBJ2-3, the V gene TRBV5-6; D gene unclear. V was shortened by 3 bases and J by 3 bases, with 14 bases between the two germline ends. Germline loops: CDR1 SGHDT, CDR2 YYEEEE. CDR3 size: 15 residues. The CDR3 region is CASSSLGVTTDTQYF. The DNA of the CDR3 is TGTGCCAGCAGCTCTCTCGGAGTGACTACAGATACGCAGTATTTT.

The CDR3 DNA reads TGCGCCAGCAGTGAATCAGTGGTGGGGACAGGGGAGTGGACCCAGTACTTC. This translates into CASSESVVGTGEWTQYF. The rearrangement links TRBV10-2 to TRBJ2-5; 10 nucleotides agree with TRBD1. This CDR3 spans 17 amino acids. Looked up from germline, CDR1 is WSHSY and CDR2 is SAAADI. The V segment lost 3 bases and the J segment 7 bases; nucleotides outside the gene matches: 14.

The chain links TRBV18 to TRBJ2-2; the match to TRBD1 covers 9 bases. CDR1 and CDR2 from the germline V gene are KGHSH and LQKENI. J was trimmed by 0 bases and V by 4 bases; bases with no gene match: 3. The CDR3 totals 16 residues. CDR3 in DNA: TGTGCCAGCTCACGGGACAGGGTTCCGAACACCGGGGAGCTGTTTTTT. Amino acid sequence: CASSRDRVPNTGELFF.

The sample holds many counts of this clonotype. The rearrangement joins TRBV24-1 to TRBJ2-5; no firm D call. The CDR3 runs 15 residues. Germline lookup yields CDR1 KGHDR and CDR2 SFDVKD. V dropped 8 bases and J dropped 1 base, with 16 bases sitting between them. The CDR3, as DNA: TGTGCCACCATTACCCACGCCGACCCCCAAGAGACCCAGTACTTC. This gives the protein CATITHADPQETQYF.

Notes on this clonotype: An end of the junction does not agree with germline; a read error may underlie this. The chain combines TRBV12-3 or TRBV12-4 with TRBJ1-5, with D unclear. This CDR3 has 13 amino acids. The CDR3 DNA sequence: TGCGCCAGCAGTTTAGCGGCCTATCAGCCCCAGCATTTT. Translating gives CASSLAAYQPQHF.

The chain links TRBV4-3 to TRBJ2-1; 7 bases line up with TRBD1. The J segment lost 8 bases and the V segment lost 0 bases, leaving 10 bases of the junction unmatched. There are 16 residues in the CDR3. Germline assignment: CDR1 LGHNA and CDR2 YSLEER. This CDR3 reads CASSQDGQAMVYEQFF. The CDR3 DNA reads TGCGCCAGCAGCCAAGACGGACAGGCGATGGTTTATGAGCAGTTCTTC.

The V and J genes are TRBV3-1 and TRBJ2-5, with 7 nucleotides matching TRBD2. From germline, CDR1 is LGHDT and CDR2 YNNKEL (reference sequence). The J segment lost 3 bases and the V segment lost 4 bases, leaving 8 bases of the junction unmatched. CDR3 length: 15 amino acids. The chain's CDR3 is CASSRRGGEKETQYF. The DNA of the CDR3 is TGTGCCAGCAGCCGCCGGGGAGGGGAAAAAGAGACCCAGTACTTC.

In its sample, this clonotype was seen a few times. The chain links TRBV18 to TRBJ2-7; 7 bases match TRBD2. J lost 0 bases, V lost 3 bases, and 8 bases had no gene match. Germline V gene sequence: CDR1 KGHSH, CDR2 LQKENI. The CDR3 sequence is 16 residues long. This CDR3 reads CASSPTSAESSYEQYF. CDR3 DNA sequence: TGTGCCAGCTCACCCACTAGCGCCGAAAGCTCCTACGAGCAGTACTTC.

As regards this clonotype: Compared with germline, one end of the junction differs, possibly owing to a read error. This chain joins TRBV30 and TRBJ1-1; D is ambiguous. The CDR3 is made up of 13 amino acids. Per germline, CDR1 GTSNPN and CDR2 SVGIG (reference sequence). The DNA for the CDR3 is TGTGCCTGGGGAAGGGCAGGAAACACTGAAGCTTTGTTT. Amino acids: CAWGRAGNTEALF.

The V gene is TRBV7-2, the J gene TRBJ1-5; unclear D gene. The CDR3 is 16 residues long. The V and J ends lost 1 base and 3 bases respectively, with 13 bases between them. CDR1 is SGHTA, CDR2 FQGNSA, per germline. DNA for the CDR3: TGTGCCAGCAGCTTAGGTTTCCTAGGCCCCAATCAGCCCCAGCATTTT. It specifies CASSLGFLGPNQPQHF.

A note on this clonotype: Relative to the germline gene, one junction end is altered; a read error may explain this. The J gene is TRBJ2-2, the V gene TRBV5-1; maybe TRBD2 (5 bases). This CDR3 spans 15 amino acids. From germline, CDR1 is SGHRS and CDR2 YFSETQ. The CDR3 nucleotides read TGCGCCAGCAGCTTGACGGGTACGAACACCGGGGAGCGGTTTTTT. Protein sequence: CASSLTGTNTGERFF.

This clonotype was recorded a few times. The rearrangement links TRBV29-1 to TRBJ1-1; 7 nucleotides agree with TRBD1. The CDR3 totals 13 residues. Germline V lookup: CDR1 SQVTM, CDR2 ANQGSEA. V dropped 7 bases and J dropped 6; count of bases not matched to a gene: 11. In DNA form, the CDR3 reads TGCAGCGGACAGGGTTTGGTTAGGGCTGAAGCTTTCTTT. It translates to CSGQGLVRAEAFF.

A word on this clonotype: A read error may explain this, as a much larger clone is one base away. The chain links TRBV10-3 to TRBJ2-7, with 15 bases fitting TRBD2. The tail of the sequence fits TRBJ2-5 better, so the J call may be wrong. Germline V gene data show CDR1 as ENHRY and CDR2 as SYGVKD. CDR3 length: 16 amino acids. CDR3 protein: CAISSPGLAGGKTQYF. The DNA for the CDR3 is TGTGCCATCAGTTCCCCGGGACTAGCGGGAGGAAAGACCCAGTACTTC.

The chain has TRBV4-1 and TRBJ1-4; D not resolved. Germline V CDR1 and CDR2: MGHRA, YSYEKL. The CDR3 is 15 amino acids. Deletions cut 1 base from V and 0 bases from J, with 6 bases between. CDR3 region: CASSQGRTTNEKLFF. CDR3 in DNA: TGCGCCAGCAGCCAAGGTCGTACAACTAATGAAAAACTGTTTTTT.